The 21 T cell receptor beta chains given below trace back to one sample, sequenced in a study of CXCR3-negative and CXCR3-positive naive CD8 T cells. The study, taken as a whole, reports: CXCR3-positive naive cells had more hydrophobic TRB CDR3s than CXCR3-negative naive cells.

What these receptors recognize is not known. Carrying UMI labels, the TRB cDNA libraries were prepared through 5' RACE. TCRdb reanalyzed the 5' RACE reads, giving one entry per CDR3 protein sequence and no DNA. The listing records more than 5,000 distinct CDR3 sequences. Sequenced input: naive CXCR3+ CD8+ T cells from blood. The subset: CD45RO-CCR7+CD27+CD95- naive CD8+ T cells expressing CXCR3 (TNR3+). Receptors were obtained from a human donor in good health. Some clones in this sample may be carry-over from other donors' samples.

V usage is TRBV29-1 and J usage is TRBJ2-7; TCRdb names TRBD1, which stays unverified in the absence of DNA. This CDR3 has 11 residues. From germline, CDR1 is SQVTM and CDR2 ANQGSEA. The CDR3: CSVLGGGEQYF.

This chain links TRBV7-6 with TRBJ2-5. The length of the CDR3 is 13 residues. Germline CDR1 is SGHVS and CDR2 is FNYEAQ. The CDR3 protein is CASSSGLEETQYF. Filled out from reference TRBV7-6 and TRBJ2-5, the complete variable domain reads GAGVSQSPRYKVTKRGQDVALRCDPISGHVSLYWYRQALGQGPEFLTYFNYEAQQDKSGLPNDRFSAERPEGSISTLTIQRTEQRDSAMYRCASSSGLEETQYFGPGTRLLVL.

Frequency places this clonotype as medium-sized. The V call is TRBV7-9, the J call TRBJ1-1. Germline loops: CDR1 SEHNR, CDR2 FQNEAQ (reference sequence). CDR3 length equals 13 residues. This CDR3 reads CASSWDGHSEAFF. Filled out from reference TRBV7-9 and TRBJ1-1, the complete variable domain reads DTGVSQNPRHKITKRGQNVTFRCDPISEHNRLYWYRQTLGQGPEFLTYFQNEAQLEKSRLLSDRFSAERPKGSFSTLEIQRTEQGDSAMYLCASSWDGHSEAFFGQGTRLTVV.

According to its frequency, this clonotype is medium-sized. This rearrangement joins TRBV18 to TRBJ2-7; TCRdb picks TRBD1, but there is no DNA to check that call. CDR1 is KGHSH, CDR2 LQKENI, per germline. This CDR3 region has 14 residues. CDR3 region: CASSPSRDPLEQYF. The full variable domain, rest sourced from reference TRBV18 and TRBJ2-7, is NAGVMQNPRHLVRRRGQEARLRCSPMKGHSHVYWYRQLPEEGLKFMVYLQKENIIDESGMPKERFSAEFPKEGPSILRIQQVVRGDSAAYFCASSPSRDPLEQYFGPGTRLTVT.

According to its frequency, this clonotype is medium-sized. V usage is TRBV19 and J usage is TRBJ2-7; TCRdb returns TRBD1, unconfirmable since there is no DNA. The germline CDR1 and CDR2 sequences are LNHDA and SQIVND (reference sequence). The CDR3 is made up of 16 amino acids. The CDR3 loop reads CASSPVVAPSSYEQYF.

Frequency places this clonotype as medium-sized. This chain uses TRBV7-2 with TRBJ1-5. CDR1 SGHTA and CDR2 FQGNSA come from the germline V gene. This CDR3 is 13 amino acids long. CDR3 residues: CASSSEHNQPQHF.

This clonotype is medium-sized by frequency. The chain employs TRBV5-1 and TRBJ1-5; lacking DNA, the TRBD1 call made by TCRdb goes unchecked. CDR3 length equals 16 residues. CDR1 and CDR2 from the germline V gene are SGHRS and YFSETQ. CDR3 loop: CASSPGTEPSNQPQHF.

The rearrangement uses TRBV20-1 and TRBJ2-3; TCRdb outputs TRBD2, but without DNA this stays unchecked. There are 15 residues in the CDR3. Germline V gene lookup returns CDR1 DFQATT and CDR2 SNEGSKA (reference sequence). The CDR3 sequence: CSARDPREVEDTQYF.

The V gene is TRBV2, the J gene TRBJ2-1. The CDR3 spans 14 residues. Per germline, CDR1 SNHLY and CDR2 FYNNEI. This chain's CDR3 is CASSPKRPTDEQFF.

By frequency, this clonotype registers medium-sized. The rearrangement joins TRBV4-3 to TRBJ1-2; as DNA is missing, the TRBD1 call by TCRdb cannot be tested. Germline V gives CDR1 LGHNA, CDR2 YSLEER. The CDR3 is 14 amino acids. Here the CDR3 reads CASSQDRGAYGYTF.

The chain has TRBV25-1 and TRBJ2-1. CDR3 length: 14 residues. Per the germline V gene, CDR1 is MGHDK and CDR2 is SYGVNS. CDR3 protein: CASSDGRTYNEQFF.

V gene TRBV6-2 or TRBV6-3 combines with J gene TRBJ1-5; the D call of TRBD1 rests on TCRdb alone, since no DNA is present to check it. The CDR3 extends over 17 amino acids. Germline-derived CDR1 and CDR2 are MNHEY and SVGEGT. The CDR3 is CASSYSKGQGGNQPQHF.

The chain joins TRBV14 to TRBJ2-5; TCRdb selects TRBD1, and the lack of DNA leaves this call unchecked. Germline loops: CDR1 SGHDN, CDR2 FVKESK. The CDR3 covers 16 residues. The chain's CDR3 is CASSHLDRTFGETQYF.

This clonotype registers medium-sized by frequency. The rearrangement links TRBV7-9 to TRBJ1-1; TCRdb indicates TRBD1, and absent DNA this call remains unverified. Germline assignment: CDR1 SEHNR and CDR2 FQNEAQ (reference sequence). The CDR3 contains 13 residues. The CDR3 spells CASSLDRYTEAFF.

Measured by frequency, this clonotype is medium-sized. This rearrangement joins TRBV7-2 to TRBJ1-4; TCRdb's D gene call, TRBD1, goes unchecked for lack of DNA. The CDR3 extends over 15 amino acids. Germline V gene sequence: CDR1 SGHTA, CDR2 FQGNSA. The CDR3 spells CASSLGPGGTGKLFF. Variable domain in full (rest from reference TRBV7-2 and TRBJ1-4): GAGVSQSPSNKVTEKGKDVELRCDPISGHTALYWYRQSLGQGLEFLIYFQGNSAPDKSGLPSDRFSAERTGGSVSTLTIQRTQQEDSAVYLCASSLGPGGTGKLFFGSGTQLSVL.

Judged by frequency, this clonotype is medium-sized. The chain has TRBV7-8 and TRBJ2-1; no DNA is available, so the TRBD1 call from TCRdb remains unchecked. Looked up from germline, CDR1 is SGHVS and CDR2 is FQNEAQ. This CDR3 is built from 15 residues. The CDR3 reads CASSLRGGAYNEQFF.

Frequency places this clonotype as medium-sized (0.01 to 0.1%). The chain carries TRBV7-4 and TRBJ2-7; TCRdb's D gene call, TRBD1, goes unchecked for lack of DNA. Per the germline V gene, CDR1 is SGHVT and CDR2 is SQSDAQ. This CDR3 region has 19 residues. CDR3 sequence: CASSPLPPTLIRCDDEQYF.

This clonotype is called medium-sized based on its frequency. The chain's CDR3 is CASSSFTDTQYF. The V call is TRBV7-2, the J call TRBJ2-3. Per the germline V gene, CDR1 is SGHTA and CDR2 is FQGNSA. The CDR3 runs to 12 residues.

CDR3 sequence: CSALGLAGAIYEQYF. The chain couples TRBV20-1 to TRBJ2-7; lacking DNA, the TRBD2 call made by TCRdb goes unchecked. The CDR3 sequence is 15 residues long. Germline V gene lookup returns CDR1 DFQATT and CDR2 SNEGSKA (reference sequence).

This clonotype is identified as medium-sized from frequency. The genes are TRBV7-9 and TRBJ2-1; the TCRdb D gene call, TRBD2, has no DNA to confirm it. Germline V gene sequence: CDR1 SEHNR, CDR2 FQNEAQ (reference sequence). There are 16 residues in the CDR3. The CDR3 sequence: CASSPKEGESSNEQFF.

The chain has TRBV5-1 and TRBJ2-7; TCRdb names TRBD2, which stays unverified in the absence of DNA. The germline gives CDR1 SGHRS, CDR2 YFSETQ. This CDR3 is built from 15 residues. The CDR3 sequence is CASSFPLAGVYEQYF.